This T cell receptor beta chain was sequenced in a study of spatial heterogeneity in lung cancer. Findings and caveats of the study: Tumors with more nonsynonymous mutations had more expanded intratumoral alpha and beta TCRs.

Time point in this sample: sample taken at primary tumor resection. The donor population consisted of 72 patients with untreated, early-stage non-small cell lung cancer. The authors sequenced whole RNA from tumor, nontumor lung or frozen PBMC without sorting. Every cDNA TCR molecule received its own unique molecular identifier. TCRdb re-derived calls from the 5' RACE reads in MiXCR, one entry per CDR3 protein. The sample consists of about 520 distinct CDR3 sequences, approximately 24% of them appearing once. For this clonotype: Antigen specificity is unknown.

Germline V gene data show CDR1 as MDHEN and CDR2 as SYDVKM. V was shortened by 2 bases and J by 1 base, with 3 bases between the two germline ends. CDR3 length: 12 amino acids. The sequence was collected from a male donor with early-stage non-small cell lung cancer. Sequencing was performed on lung tumor tissue, taken at surgery. The gene calls are TRBV28 and TRBJ2-7; D is uncertain. DNA of the CDR3: TGTGCCAGCAGTTTAGGATCCTACGAGCAGTACTTC. Translating it yields CASSLGSYEQYF.